This T cell receptor beta chain was documented in a study of blood T cells in healthy people across ages. A second PCR, run for about 7 to 11 cycles, used a sample-barcoded 5' primer plus a J-beta primer mix. TCRdb analysed the 5' RACE reads with MiXCR anew, one entry per CDR3 protein. The sample carries around 990,000 distinct CDR3 sequences, around two fifths recorded once. The CDR3 has 17 amino acids. V lost 7 bases to trimming and J lost 1 base, with 19 bases between them. The V gene's germline CDR1 is SGHVS and CDR2 FQNEAQ. Each of the donors had approximately 10 milliliters of peripheral blood drawn into EDTA-treated Vacutainer tubes.

The chain combines TRBV7-8 with TRBJ2-2; TRBD2 might be the D (5 bases). The sample taken for sequencing was blood. The sequence was collected from a man younger than 35 in good health. CDR3 in DNA: TGTGCCAGCACCCTCCGGACGGGAAACCAGAACACCGGGGAGCTGTTTTTT. Residues: CASTLRTGNQNTGELFF.